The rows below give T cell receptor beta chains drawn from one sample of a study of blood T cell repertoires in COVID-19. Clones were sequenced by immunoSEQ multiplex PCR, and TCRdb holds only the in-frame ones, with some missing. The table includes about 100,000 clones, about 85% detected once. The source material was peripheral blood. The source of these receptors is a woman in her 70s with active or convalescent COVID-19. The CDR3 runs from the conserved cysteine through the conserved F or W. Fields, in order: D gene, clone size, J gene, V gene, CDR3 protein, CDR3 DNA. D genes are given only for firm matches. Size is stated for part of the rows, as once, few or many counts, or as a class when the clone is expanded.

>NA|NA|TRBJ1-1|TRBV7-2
CASGNAGTEAFF
TGTGCCAGCGGCAATGCTGGCACTGAAGCTTTCTTT
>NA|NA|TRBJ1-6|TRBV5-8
CASHRGSYNSPLHF
TGTGCCAGCCACCGGGGCTCCTATAATTCACCCCTCCACTTT
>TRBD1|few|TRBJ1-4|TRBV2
CASRWTGNEKLFF
TGTGCCAGCAGGTGGACAGGGAATGAAAAACTGTTTTTT
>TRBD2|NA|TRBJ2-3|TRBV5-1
CASSWEGDTQYF
TGCGCCAGCAGCTGGGAGGGAGATACGCAGTATTTT
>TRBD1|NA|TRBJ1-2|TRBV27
CASSPGDRENYGYTF
TGTGCCAGCAGCCCCGGGGACAGGGAGAACTATGGCTACACCTTC
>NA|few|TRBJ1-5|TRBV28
CASSLANQPQHF
TGTGCCAGCAGTTTGGCTAATCAGCCCCAGCATTTT
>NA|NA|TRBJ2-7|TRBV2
CASSESGGATSEQYF
TGTGCCAGCAGTGAGTCTGGGGGCGCGACCAGCGAGCAGTACTTC
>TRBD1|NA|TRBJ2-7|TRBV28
CATERQGEDEQYF
TGTGCCACGGAGCGCCAGGGGGAAGACGAGCAGTACTTC
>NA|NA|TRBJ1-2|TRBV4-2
CASSQGGNRELGGYTF
TGTGCCAGCAGCCAAGGTGGAAACAGGGAATTGGGTGGCTACACCTTC
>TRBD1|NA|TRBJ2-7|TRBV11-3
CASSSLDRDSYEQYF
TGTGCCAGCAGCTCCCTAGACAGGGACTCCTACGAGCAGTACTTC
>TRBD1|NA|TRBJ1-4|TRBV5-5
CASIPGQGNEKLFF
TGTGCCAGCATCCCGGGACAGGGGAATGAAAAACTGTTTTTT
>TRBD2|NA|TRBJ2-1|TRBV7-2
CASSRLGLAGSSYNEQFF
TGTGCCAGCAGCCGTTTAGGTCTAGCGGGGAGCTCCTACAATGAGCAGTTCTTC
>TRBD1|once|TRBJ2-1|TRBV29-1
CSVDRDRGYEQFF
TGCAGCGTTGACCGGGACAGGGGCTATGAGCAGTTCTTC